Below, 28 T cell receptor beta chains from the same sample are listed, as sequenced in a study of identical twins. TCRdb passed the 5' RACE reads through MiXCR, listing each CDR3 protein once. The data show roughly 250,000 distinct CDR3 sequences, with approximately 6.8% seen just once and around 5% held by the top ten. The same specimen was also included in a second study, on yellow fever vaccine responses in identical twins.

Sequencing input: CD8+ T cells sorted from blood. Receptor source: a woman aged 18-35 years in good health.

Many counts were recorded for this clonotype. This chain connects TRBV7-2 to TRBJ2-1; the match to TRBD2 covers 11 bases. Germline loops: CDR1 SGHTA, CDR2 FQGNSA. CDR3 length equals 16 residues. Trimming took 5 bases from V and 8 from J; bases not matched to a gene: 11. The chain's CDR3 is CASSRSGRAYLDEQFF. The CDR3 nucleotides read TGTGCCAGCAGCCGTAGCGGGAGGGCCTACCTCGATGAGCAGTTCTTC. The whole variable domain, filled in from reference TRBV7-2 and TRBJ2-1, reads GAGVSQSPSNKVTEKGKDVELRCDPISGHTALYWYRQSLGQGLEFLIYFQGNSAPDKSGLPSDRFSAERTGGSVSTLTIQRTQQEDSAVYLCASSRSGRAYLDEQFFGPGTRLTVL.

This rearrangement joins TRBV2 to TRBJ2-2; tentatively, D is TRBD1 (6 bases). Germline V gene sequence: CDR1 SNHLY, CDR2 FYNNEI. The CDR3 is 14 amino acids. The germline V and J ends were trimmed by 10 bases and 3 bases, with 15 bases remaining between them. CDR3 in amino acids: CATTTGLYTGELFF. The CDR3 DNA sequence: TGTGCCACCACCACAGGGTTGTACACCGGGGAGCTGTTTTTT.

Only a few counts were recorded for this clonotype. The chain combines TRBV28 with TRBJ2-7, with TRBD1 matching 10 bases. The V segment lost 3 bases and the J segment 5 bases; nucleotides outside the gene matches: 16. The CDR3 runs 18 residues. Germline CDR1 MDHEN, CDR2 SYDVKM. In DNA form, the CDR3 reads TGTGCCAGCAGTTTCCCATCGGGACAGGGGAGAAATTGGCACGAGCAGTACTTC. Encoded protein: CASSFPSGQGRNWHEQYF.

The rearrangement joins TRBV12-3 or TRBV12-4 to TRBJ1-2, with 7 bases identical to TRBD1. Germline trimming cut 3 bases from V and 2 bases from J; bases unmatched to any gene: 6. The CDR3 is 15 amino acids. The DNA of the CDR3 is TGTGCCAGCAGTTTCCCAGGGGGTGGCAACTATGGCTACACCTTC. This gives the protein CASSFPGGGNYGYTF.

This clonotype was detected only a few times. The V gene is TRBV3-1, the J gene TRBJ2-1; D gene ambiguous. Deletions cut 1 base from V and 2 bases from J, with 18 bases between. This CDR3 is 18 amino acids long. From germline, CDR1 is LGHDT and CDR2 YNNKEL (reference sequence). CDR3 in amino acids: CASSQVLSKSSPYNEQFF. DNA of the CDR3: TGTGCCAGCAGCCAAGTCCTGTCTAAGTCGAGCCCCTACAATGAGCAGTTCTTC.

There are many counts of this clonotype. The chain employs TRBV5-6 and TRBJ1-1; no firm D call. V was pared by 1 base and J by 1 base, with 5 bases between. CDR1 SGHDT and CDR2 YYEEEE come from the germline V gene. This CDR3 comprises 13 residues. The CDR3 here is CASSLFPNTEAFF. The CDR3 nucleotides are TGTGCCAGCAGCTTGTTTCCGAACACTGAAGCTTTCTTT.

A few counts support this clonotype. The V call is TRBV7-9, the J call TRBJ2-7, with TRBD1 matching over 12 bases. Trimming took 5 bases from V and 7 from J; bases not matched to a gene: 9. CDR1 SEHNR and CDR2 FQNEAQ come from the germline V gene (reference sequence). The CDR3 covers 15 residues. Here the CDR3 DNA reads TGTGCCAGCAGCCCAGGGGACAGGGGGCGCGAAGAGCAGTACTTC. It specifies CASSPGDRGREEQYF. The full variable domain, rest sourced from reference TRBV7-9 and TRBJ2-7, is DTGVSQNPRHKITKRGQNVTFRCDPISEHNRLYWYRQTLGQGPEFLTYFQNEAQLEKSRLLSDRFSAERPKGSFSTLEIQRTEQGDSAMYLCASSPGDRGREEQYFGPGTRLTVT.

This clonotype came up a few times. This chain joins TRBV20-1 and TRBJ2-7, with 11 nucleotides matching TRBD2. The V gene's germline CDR1 is DFQATT and CDR2 SNEGSKA (reference sequence). CDR3 length equals 17 residues. The J segment lost 3 bases and the V segment lost 2 bases, leaving 12 bases of the junction unmatched. CDR3 sequence (DNA): TGCAGTGCTAGATCCAGACTAGCGGGGCCCGCGGACTACGAGCAGTACGTC. Protein: CSARSRLAGPADYEQYV.

This clonotype was picked up many times. V usage is TRBV3-1 and J usage is TRBJ2-7; no clear D gene. Germline V CDR1 and CDR2: LGHDT, YNNKEL (reference sequence). V was cut by 6 bases and J by 5 bases, with 14 bases left in between. The CDR3 runs 13 residues. CDR3 nucleotides: TGTGCCAGCAGTCGAAAGCTCATCAACGAGCAGTACTTC. Its translation: CASSRKLINEQYF.

The gene calls are TRBV4-1 and TRBJ2-1; a possible D gene is TRBD2 (6 bases). Germline assignment: CDR1 MGHRA and CDR2 YSYEKL. This CDR3 has 16 residues. Trimming removed 11 bases from V and 6 bases from J, with 26 bases in between. In nucleotides, the CDR3 is TGCGCCCTCAGCCAACTATCGGGGGAGAAGGTCAATGAGCAGTTCTTC. Its translation is CALSQLSGEKVNEQFF.

In this sample, this clonotype turned up a few times. The J gene is TRBJ1-1, the V gene TRBV15, with 10 bases that match TRBD1. After removal of 7 bases from V and 6 bases from J, the junction contained 8 bases not matched to a gene. The CDR3 consists of 14 residues. Germline values: CDR1 LNHNV, CDR2 YYDKDF (reference sequence). The CDR3 nucleotides read TGTGCCACCAACTCCGACAGGGGGCTGGCTGAAGCTTTCTTT. Translation: CATNSDRGLAEAFF.

V usage is TRBV18 and J usage is TRBJ2-1; TRBD1 is a possible D gene (5 bases). Trimming stripped 5 bases from V and 8 bases from J, with 13 bases between. Per the germline V gene, CDR1 is KGHSH and CDR2 is LQKENI. The CDR3 totals 13 residues. CDR3 DNA sequence: TGTGCCAGCTCATTACGTAGGGGCCATGAGCAGTTCTTC. Its translation: CASSLRRGHEQFF.

This clonotype was observed a few times. The rearrangement joins TRBV5-6 to TRBJ2-3, with 9 bases lining up with TRBD2. This CDR3 has 18 amino acids. Germline trimming cut 3 bases from V and 5 bases from J; bases unmatched to any gene: 16. Germline V gene sequence: CDR1 SGHDT, CDR2 YYEEEE. The CDR3 nucleotides are TGTGCCAGCAGCTGGAAACCAACTAGCGGGCGAAACTTAGATACGCAGTATTTT. Its translation is CASSWKPTSGRNLDTQYF.

Only a few counts were recorded for this clonotype. This chain joins TRBV12-3 or TRBV12-4 and TRBJ2-1; the D is unclear. This CDR3 spans 15 amino acids. The V end lost 1 base, the J end lost 2 bases, and 9 bases lay between the germline ends. CDR3 in amino acids: CASSLGMAPYNEQFF. The CDR3 nucleotides are TGTGCCAGCAGTTTAGGGATGGCCCCCTACAATGAGCAGTTCTTC.

This clonotype has just a few counts. The V and J genes are TRBV5-5 and TRBJ1-1; D unclear. The germline V gene has CDR1 SGHKS and CDR2 YYEKEE (reference sequence). Between the trimmed V and J ends, which lost 0 bases and 5 bases, there was a span of 8 bases. This CDR3 comprises 13 residues. The CDR3 spells CASSLDIGTEAFF. As DNA, the CDR3 is TGTGCCAGCAGCTTGGATATTGGGACTGAAGCTTTCTTT.

This clonotype was detected only a few times. The genes are TRBV27 and TRBJ2-3, with D possibly being TRBD1 (6 bases). There are 17 residues in the CDR3. The V end lost 1 base, the J end lost 0 bases, and 14 bases lay between the germline ends. Per germline, CDR1 MNHEY and CDR2 SMNVEV (reference sequence). CDR3 loop: CASSLFPTGSSTDTQYF. CDR3 sequence (DNA): TGTGCCAGCAGTTTATTCCCGACAGGCTCTAGCACAGATACGCAGTATTTT.

This sequence joins TRBV25-1 and TRBJ2-3; D unresolved. With 8 bases removed from V and 2 bases from J, the gap between germline ends came to 5 bases. The CDR3 runs to 11 residues. The germline CDR1 and CDR2 sequences are MGHDK and SYGVNS. CDR3 in amino acids: CASDYTDTQYF. The CDR3 region has the DNA TGTGCCAGCGATTACACAGATACGCAGTATTTT.

In this sample, this clonotype turned up many times. The chain uses TRBV14 and TRBJ1-5, with D unclear. V lost 0 bases, J lost 0 bases, and 9 bases lay in between. CDR3 size: 16 residues. Germline assignment: CDR1 SGHDN and CDR2 FVKESK. The CDR3 loop is CASSQETSSSNQPQHF. CDR3 DNA: TGTGCCAGCAGCCAAGAAACCAGTAGTAGCAATCAGCCCCAGCATTTT.

This clonotype occurred many times. The J gene is TRBJ2-7, the V gene TRBV6-5; D might be TRBD2 (5 bases). Per the germline V gene, CDR1 is MNHEY and CDR2 is SVGAGI. Between the trimmed V and J ends, which lost 2 bases and 11 bases, there was a span of 16 bases. The CDR3 is made up of 13 amino acids. The CDR3 nucleotides are TGTGCCAGCAGTTACGAGGGTAGCCGGGATAAGTACTTC. Protein sequence: CASSYEGSRDKYF.

This clonotype was observed many times. The CDR3 loop reads CSVPSQGGYYNEQFF. CDR3 DNA: TGCAGCGTCCCCAGTCAGGGGGGGTATTACAATGAGCAGTTCTTC. V and J are TRBV29-1 and TRBJ2-1, with D perhaps TRBD1 or TRBD2 (7 bases each). Trimming pared 6 bases from V and 4 bases from J, leaving 19 bases between. This CDR3 has 15 residues. Germline V gene lookup returns CDR1 SQVTM and CDR2 ANQGSEA.

V is TRBV24-1 and J is TRBJ2-5, with 7 bases aligning to TRBD2. There are 16 residues in the CDR3. The ends lost 4 bases at V and 4 bases at J; junction bases unmatched: 11. Germline-derived CDR1 and CDR2 are KGHDR and SFDVKD. CDR3 nucleotide sequence: TGTGCCACCAGTGACCTCACCTACTGGGGGGGAGAGACCCAGTACTTC. It yields the protein CATSDLTYWGGETQYF.

This clonotype has a handful of counts. The J gene is TRBJ2-7, the V gene TRBV4-1; D is tentatively TRBD1 or TRBD2 (5 bases each). Germline CDR1 and CDR2: MGHRA and YSYEKL. Trimming pared 2 bases from V and 3 bases from J, leaving 14 bases between. This CDR3 has 15 residues. The CDR3, as DNA: TGCGCCAGCAGCCAAACCGCCGGGACGGACTACGAGCAGTACTTC. Its translation is CASSQTAGTDYEQYF.

V and J are TRBV6-5 and TRBJ2-5; no firm D call. V was shortened by 4 bases and J by 1 base, with 13 bases between the two germline ends. This CDR3 region has 15 residues. Germline-derived CDR1 and CDR2 are MNHEY and SVGAGI. For the CDR3, the DNA is TGTGCCAGCAGTTCCGGTAGTGAACGCCAAGAGACCCAGTACTTC. As protein: CASSSGSERQETQYF.

A few counts support this clonotype. This rearrangement joins TRBV9 to TRBJ2-3, with D perhaps TRBD1 or TRBD2 (5 bases each). The CDR3 is 13 residues long. Germline-derived CDR1 and CDR2 are SGDLS and YYNGEE. Trimming removed 6 bases at V and 1 base at J, with 9 bases between. In DNA, the CDR3 is TGTGCCAGCAACCGAGGGGGCACAGATACGCAGTATTTT. Protein product: CASNRGGTDTQYF.

This clonotype was detected many times. The V call is TRBV20-1, the J call TRBJ2-3; 8 bases line up with TRBD2. Germline CDR1 DFQATT, CDR2 SNEGSKA (reference sequence). CDR3 size: 14 residues. V was clipped by 1 base and J by 5 bases; unmatched bases: 5. The CDR3 loop is CSARAVAGQDTQYF. DNA of the CDR3: TGCAGTGCTAGAGCCGTAGCGGGGCAAGATACGCAGTATTTT.

The rearrangement links TRBV7-6 to TRBJ1-2; D gene uncertain. Germline V gene lookup returns CDR1 SGHVS and CDR2 FNYEAQ. The CDR3 totals 13 residues. V gave up 2 bases and J gave up 4 bases, with 8 bases separating them. The CDR3 loop reads CASSLSSSYGYTF. The CDR3 nucleotides are TGTGCCAGCAGCTTATCTAGTAGCTATGGCTACACCTTC.

The V and J genes are TRBV5-1 and TRBJ2-7, with D uncertain. Germline V gives CDR1 SGHRS, CDR2 YFSETQ. Trimming took off 4 bases at V and 1 base at J, with 18 bases between the two ends. CDR3 length equals 16 residues. The CDR3 coding sequence is TGCGCCAGCAGCCCTCCGGGCGGATACTATTCCTACGAGCAGTACTTC. Translated, it gives CASSPPGGYYSYEQYF.

The sample holds many counts of this clonotype. The chain joins TRBV3-1 to TRBJ2-5, with unresolved D. The CDR3 sequence is 17 residues long. Trimming took 1 base from V and 4 from J, leaving 19 bases between them. From germline, CDR1 is LGHDT and CDR2 YNNKEL (reference sequence). DNA of the CDR3: TGTGCCAGCAGCCAAGGTCCTTACGGCCTGGATGGAGAGACCCAGTACTTC. Translated, it gives CASSQGPYGLDGETQYF.